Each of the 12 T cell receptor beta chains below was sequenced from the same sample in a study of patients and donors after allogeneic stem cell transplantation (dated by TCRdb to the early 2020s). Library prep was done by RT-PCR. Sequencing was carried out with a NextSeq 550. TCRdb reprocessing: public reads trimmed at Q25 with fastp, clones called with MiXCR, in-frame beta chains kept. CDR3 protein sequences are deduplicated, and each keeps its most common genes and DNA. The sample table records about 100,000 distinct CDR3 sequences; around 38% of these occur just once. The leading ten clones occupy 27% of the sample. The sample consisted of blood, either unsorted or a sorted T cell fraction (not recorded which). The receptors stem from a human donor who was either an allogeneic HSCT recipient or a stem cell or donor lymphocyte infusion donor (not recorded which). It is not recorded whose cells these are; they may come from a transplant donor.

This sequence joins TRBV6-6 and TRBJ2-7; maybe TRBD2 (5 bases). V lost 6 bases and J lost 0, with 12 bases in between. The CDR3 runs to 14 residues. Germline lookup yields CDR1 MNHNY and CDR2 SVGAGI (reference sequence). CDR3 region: CASRDPGGSYEQYF. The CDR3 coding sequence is TGTGCCAGCAGAGACCCAGGAGGCTCCTACGAGCAGTACTTC.

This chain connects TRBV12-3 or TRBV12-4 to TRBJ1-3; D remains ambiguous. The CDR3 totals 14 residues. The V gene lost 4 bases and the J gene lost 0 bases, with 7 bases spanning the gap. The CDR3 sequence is CASSSRYSGNTIYF. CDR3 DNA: TGTGCCAGCAGTTCGAGGTACTCTGGAAACACCATATATTTT.

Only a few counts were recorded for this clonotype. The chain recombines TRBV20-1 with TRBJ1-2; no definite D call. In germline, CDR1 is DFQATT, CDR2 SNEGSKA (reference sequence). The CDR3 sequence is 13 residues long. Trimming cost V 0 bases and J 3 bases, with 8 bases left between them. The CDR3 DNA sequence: TGCAGTGCTAGAGAGGTGGCCTACTATGGCTACACCTTC. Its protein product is CSAREVAYYGYTF.

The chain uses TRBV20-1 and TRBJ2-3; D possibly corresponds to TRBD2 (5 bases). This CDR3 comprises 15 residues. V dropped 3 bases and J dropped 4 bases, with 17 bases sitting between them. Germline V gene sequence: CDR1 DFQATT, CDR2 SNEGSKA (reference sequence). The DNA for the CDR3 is TGCAGTGCTAGGGGTCGGGCTAGCTTGGCAGATACGCAGTATTTT. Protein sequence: CSARGRASLADTQYF.

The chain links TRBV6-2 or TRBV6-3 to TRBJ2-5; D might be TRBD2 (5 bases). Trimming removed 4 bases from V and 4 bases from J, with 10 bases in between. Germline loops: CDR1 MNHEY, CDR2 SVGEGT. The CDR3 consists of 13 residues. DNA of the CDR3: TGTGCCAGCAGTTGGAGGACGCGAGAGACCCAGTACTTC. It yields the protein CASSWRTRETQYF.

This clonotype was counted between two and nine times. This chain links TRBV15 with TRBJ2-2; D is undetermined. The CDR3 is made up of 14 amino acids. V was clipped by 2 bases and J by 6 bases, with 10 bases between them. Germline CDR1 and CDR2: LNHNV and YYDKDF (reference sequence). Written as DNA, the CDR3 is TGTGCCACCAGCAGACAAACAGTTCCCGGGGAGCTGTTTTTT. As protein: CATSRQTVPGELFF.

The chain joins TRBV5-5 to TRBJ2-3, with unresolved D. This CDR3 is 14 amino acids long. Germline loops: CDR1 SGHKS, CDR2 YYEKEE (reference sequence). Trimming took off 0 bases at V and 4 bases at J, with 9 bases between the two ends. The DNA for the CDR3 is TGTGCCAGCAGCTTGGATCTTGTGTCAGATACGCAGTATTTT. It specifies CASSLDLVSDTQYF.

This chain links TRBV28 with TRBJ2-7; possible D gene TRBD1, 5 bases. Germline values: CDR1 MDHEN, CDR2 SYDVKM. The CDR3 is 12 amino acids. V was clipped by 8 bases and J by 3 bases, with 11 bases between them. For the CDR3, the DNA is TGTGCCAGCCGACAGAAGAGCTACGAGCAGTACTTC. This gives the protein CASRQKSYEQYF.

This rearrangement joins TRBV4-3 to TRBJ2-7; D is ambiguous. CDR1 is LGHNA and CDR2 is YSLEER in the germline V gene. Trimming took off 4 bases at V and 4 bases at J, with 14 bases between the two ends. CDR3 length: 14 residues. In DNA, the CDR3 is TGCGCCAGCAGCCGAGACATGTCGGTTTACGAGCAGTACTTC. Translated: CASSRDMSVYEQYF.

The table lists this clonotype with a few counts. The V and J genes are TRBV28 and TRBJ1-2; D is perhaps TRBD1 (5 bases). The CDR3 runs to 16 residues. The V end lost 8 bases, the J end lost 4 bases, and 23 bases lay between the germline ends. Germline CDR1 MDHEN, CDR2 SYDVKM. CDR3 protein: CASDGRDLPFRYGYTF. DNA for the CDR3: TGTGCCAGCGACGGCCGGGACCTCCCGTTCCGCTATGGCTACACCTTC.

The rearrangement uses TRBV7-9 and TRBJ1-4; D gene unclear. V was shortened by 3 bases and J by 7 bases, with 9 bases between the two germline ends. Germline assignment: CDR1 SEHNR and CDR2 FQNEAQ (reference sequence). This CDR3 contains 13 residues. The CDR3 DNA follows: TGTGCCAGCAGCTTCCGGACGGGTGAAAAACTGTTTTTT. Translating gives CASSFRTGEKLFF.

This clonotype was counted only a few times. As DNA, the CDR3 is TGTGCCAGCAGACGGCCGGGACTAGCCCGCAATGAGCAGTTCTTC. Its protein product is CASRRPGLARNEQFF. V is TRBV6-2 or TRBV6-3 and J is TRBJ2-1, with 9 bases that match TRBD2. There are 15 residues in the CDR3. V lost 6 bases to trimming and J lost 6 bases; unmatched junction nucleotides: 9. Looked up from germline, CDR1 is MNHEY and CDR2 is SVGEGT.